One sample yielded the 3 T cell receptor beta chains listed below, sequenced in a study of OX40 agonist ivuxolimab in advanced cancers. TCRdb's table, derived via immunoSEQ multiplex PCR, lists solely in-frame clones and lacks some. The data hold fewer than 55,000 clones, with approximately 80% observed a single time. The sequencing used CD4+ or CD8+ T cells sorted from blood, collected in a trial of the OX40 agonist ivuxolimab. All receptors come from an adult with an advanced solid tumor such as melanoma, head and neck, liver or kidney cancer.

This chain joins TRBV19 and TRBJ1-1, with D possibly matching TRBD1 (6 bases). Germline CDR1 reads LNHDA; CDR2 reads SQIVND (reference sequence). The CDR3 consists of 13 residues. The V gene lost 8 bases and the J gene lost 0 bases, with 10 bases spanning the gap. CDR3 sequence: CASEDSLNTEAFF. In DNA form, the CDR3 reads TGTGCCAGTGAGGACAGCTTGAACACTGAAGCTTTCTTT.

The rearrangement uses TRBV6-1 and TRBJ2-7; 7 bases fit TRBD1. CDR3 size: 14 residues. V was pared by 2 bases and J by 2 bases, with 3 bases of the junction left unmatched. Germline V gives CDR1 MNHNS, CDR2 SASEGT. CDR3: CASSERGLTYEQYV. The DNA for the CDR3 is TGTGCCAGCAGTGAAAGGGGGCTCACCTACGAGCAGTACGTC.

The chain couples TRBV15 to TRBJ2-7; TRBD2 agrees at 7 bases. V dropped 3 bases and J dropped 6; count of bases not matched to a gene: 5. The germline gives CDR1 LNHNV, CDR2 YYDKDF (reference sequence). This CDR3 contains 13 residues. The CDR3 DNA reads TGTGCCACCAGCAGGGGACTAAGCGGCGAGCAGTACTTC. This sequence encodes CATSRGLSGEQYF.